This T cell receptor beta chain was captured in a study of blood T cell repertoires in COVID-19. TCRdb keeps only in-frame clones here, not all; method: immunoSEQ multiplex PCR. Of around 320,000 clones in the sample, roughly nine tenths were seen once. The CDR3 has 17 amino acids. Unmatched junction bases numbered 1, after V lost 0 bases and J lost 0 bases. CDR1 and CDR2 from the germline V gene are SGHTA and FQGTGA. Sequenced: peripheral blood. V usage is TRBV7-3 and J usage is TRBJ2-1; 11 positions match TRBD2. The receptor was isolated from a man aged 18 to 29 with active or convalescent COVID-19. The CDR3 spells CASSLTGLADSYNEQFF. CDR3 in DNA: TGTGCCAGCAGCTTAACGGGACTAGCGGACTCCTACAATGAGCAGTTCTTC.